Listed here is a single T cell receptor (beta chain). This specimen comes from a study of T-cell reconstitution after alpha-beta-depleted transplantation in children. Unique molecular identifiers were built into the TCRbeta library. One entry per CDR3 protein, called by TCRdb with MiXCR from the PCR reads. The sample holds approximately 350,000 distinct CDR3 sequences, about 14% seen once. The sequencing used PBMCs, collected from the stem cell graft. The sequence was collected from a human donor who donated a stem cell graft to a child with Fanconi anemia.

CDR3: CASSLPHSPLHF. CDR3 coding DNA: TGTGCCAGCAGTTTACCTCATTCACCCCTCCACTTT. The chain links TRBV28 to TRBJ1-6, with no clear D. V was trimmed by 2 bases and J by 8 bases, leaving 4 bases between them. The length of the CDR3 is 12 residues. Germline assignment: CDR1 MDHEN and CDR2 SYDVKM.